These 14 T cell receptor beta chains share one sample of origin, sequenced in a study of blood T cell repertoires in COVID-19. Generated by immunoSEQ multiplex PCR, the TCRdb table keeps only in-frame clones and is missing some. The table lists around 300,000 clones, approximately 88% of them singletons. Specimen: peripheral blood. The origin of the receptors is a man aged 50 to 59 with acute or convalescent COVID-19.

The chain is built from TRBV27 and TRBJ2-7; possible D gene TRBD2, 5 bases. Between the trimmed V and J ends, which lost 5 bases and 0 bases, there was a span of 29 bases. The CDR3 sequence is 20 residues long. Germline assignment: CDR1 MNHEY and CDR2 SMNVEV (reference sequence). The CDR3 DNA sequence: TGTGCCAGCAGTCCGGCGGGCGGCAGCTCATCGCAAATATTCTCCTACGAGCAGTACTTC. It encodes CASSPAGGSSSQIFSYEQYF.

The V and J genes are TRBV3-1 (or the pseudogene TRBV3-2) and TRBJ2-1; D might be TRBD2 (7 bases). Germline loops: CDR1 LGHDT, CDR2 YNNKEL (reference sequence). With 3 bases removed from V and 7 bases from J, the gap between germline ends came to 25 bases. This CDR3 is 18 amino acids long. CDR3 sequence reads: CASSHYSRGGGPWNEQFF. In DNA, the CDR3 is TGTGCCAGCAGCCACTACTCCAGGGGCGGGGGACCGTGGAATGAGCAGTTCTTC.

The V call is TRBV5-4, the J call TRBJ2-7; D not certain. Germline-derived CDR1 and CDR2 are SGHNT and YYREEE (reference sequence). Trimming left V 3 bases short and J 9 bases short, with 16 bases between. The CDR3 extends over 13 amino acids. The CDR3 bases are TGTGCCAGCAGCTACCCCCCCAGTGTCGCGCAGTACTTC. It translates to CASSYPPSVAQYF.

The rearrangement uses TRBV19 and TRBJ2-6, with 8 nucleotides matching TRBD1. Looked up from germline, CDR1 is LNHDA and CDR2 is SQIVND (reference sequence). V shed 6 bases, J shed 0 bases, and the junction held 10 bases outside the gene matches. This CDR3 comprises 18 residues. CDR3 amino acids: CASSPRTGRTSGANVLTF. The CDR3 DNA sequence: TGTGCCAGTAGCCCCCGGACAGGGAGAACCTCTGGGGCCAACGTCCTGACTTTC.

V is TRBV12-5 and J is TRBJ1-6; possibly TRBD1 for D (5 bases). The V end lost 2 bases, the J end lost 10 bases, and 12 bases lay between the germline ends. Germline assignment: CDR1 LGHNT and CDR2 FRNRAP. There are 14 residues in the CDR3. Here the CDR3 reads CASGLTQGGSPLHF. As DNA, the CDR3 is TGTGCTAGTGGTTTGACTCAGGGAGGATCACCCCTCCACTTT.

The J gene is TRBJ2-1, the V gene TRBV7-3; 10 bases map to TRBD1. Losses at the gene ends were 5 bases for V and 10 bases for J; bases not matched to a gene: 5. In germline, CDR1 is SGHTA, CDR2 FQGTGA. This CDR3 region has 13 residues. For the CDR3, the DNA is TGTGCCAGCAGCCCGACAGGGGGCAGGGAGCAGTTCTTC. Amino acid sequence: CASSPTGGREQFF.

The chain is built from TRBV5-1 and TRBJ2-3, with TRBD2 matching over 10 bases. Germline lookup yields CDR1 SGHRS and CDR2 YFSETQ. The CDR3 is made up of 17 amino acids. Trimming cost V 3 bases and J 5 bases; bases outside gene matches: 12. In DNA form, the CDR3 reads TGCGCCAGCAGCTCTACTAGCGGGGCGGCCGTAGGAGATACGCAGTATTTT. Protein: CASSSTSGAAVGDTQYF.

This chain uses TRBV6-6 with TRBJ2-3; no reliable D call. The V end was cut by 0 bases, the J end by 2 bases, with 6 bases between. Germline assignment: CDR1 MNHNY and CDR2 SVGAGI (reference sequence). This CDR3 spans 14 amino acids. Here the CDR3 reads CASSYSTVTDTQYF. DNA of the CDR3: TGTGCCAGCAGTTACTCAACAGTCACAGATACGCAGTATTTT.

The rearrangement links TRBV12-3 or TRBV12-4 to TRBJ1-1; TRBD1 might be the D (5 bases). The CDR3 length is 13 residues. With 2 bases removed from V and 7 bases from J, the gap between germline ends came to 11 bases. The CDR3 sequence: CASSLNAGIEAFF. Written as DNA, the CDR3 is TGTGCCAGCAGTTTAAACGCAGGGATTGAAGCTTTCTTT.

There are a few counts of this clone. The V call is TRBV29-1, the J call TRBJ2-5, with unresolved D. The length of the CDR3 is 13 residues. CDR1 and CDR2 from the germline V gene are SQVTM and ANQGSEA. The germline V and J ends were trimmed by 6 bases and 2 bases, with 13 bases remaining between them. The CDR3 DNA sequence: TGCAGCGTCCGCTCTGACACTCAAGAGACCCAGTACTTC. Amino acids: CSVRSDTQETQYF. The full variable domain, completed using reference TRBV29-1 and TRBJ2-5, is SAVISQKPSRDICQRGTSLTIQCQVDSQVTMMFWYRQQPGQSLTLIATANQGSEATYESGFVIDKFPISRPNLTFSTLTVSNMSPEDSSIYLCSVRSDTQETQYFGPGTRLLVL.

This chain links TRBV7-2 with TRBJ1-2; 10 positions match TRBD1. Looked up from germline, CDR1 is SGHTA and CDR2 is FQGNSA. This CDR3 comprises 15 residues. V lost 3 bases and J lost 1; bases outside the gene matches: 2. CDR3 in DNA: TGTGCCAGCAGCTTGAGGACAGGGGGTAACTATGGCTACACCTTC. Translation: CASSLRTGGNYGYTF.

This chain links TRBV24-1 with TRBJ2-5; the match to TRBD1 covers 8 bases. The length of the CDR3 is 16 residues. Germline trimming cut 4 bases from V and 2 bases from J; bases unmatched to any gene: 8. Looked up from germline, CDR1 is KGHDR and CDR2 is SFDVKD. The CDR3 reads CATSDRGQGAQETQYF. The DNA of the CDR3 is TGTGCCACCAGTGACCGCGGACAGGGAGCTCAAGAGACCCAGTACTTC.

The rearrangement links TRBV19 to TRBJ2-1, with TRBD2 as a possible D gene (6 bases). The CDR3 has 16 amino acids. Trimming cost V 6 bases and J 3 bases, with 18 bases left between them. The germline V gene has CDR1 LNHDA and CDR2 SQIVND (reference sequence). The CDR3 DNA sequence: TGTGCCAGTAGCCATGACGGGCGGGGATTCTACAATGAGCAGTTCTTC. Protein: CASSHDGRGFYNEQFF.

The rearrangement joins TRBV7-2 to TRBJ2-7; the D is unclear. Trimming left V 5 bases short and J 4 bases short, with 9 bases between. Germline assignment: CDR1 SGHTA and CDR2 FQGNSA. The CDR3 length is 12 residues. This CDR3 is CASSPQDYEQYF. In DNA, the CDR3 is TGTGCCAGCAGCCCCCAGGATTACGAGCAGTACTTC.